These T cell receptor beta chains were read from a single sample in a study of shared clonotypes between healthy human individuals. Libraries were prepared by immunoSEQ multiplex PCR; TCRdb keeps only in-frame clonotypes and omits some of them. This sample yields about 1 million clones, of which around 78% are seen a single time; approximately 0.56% belongs to the top ten. Sequenced material: memory CD4+ T cells from PBMCs. These receptors were collected from a man between 18 and 35 years old in good health. Some clones in this sample may be carry-over from other donors' samples. CDR3s include the opening cysteine and the closing phenylalanine or tryptophan. Fields, in order: clone size, J gene, D gene, V gene, CDR3 protein, CDR3 DNA. A D gene is named only where the DNA matches it firmly. A row's size may be missing; if present it is once, few, many or a size class.

clone size: -
J gene: TRBJ1-6
D gene: -
V gene: TRBV11-2
CDR3 protein: CASSFTGTNSPLHF
CDR3 DNA: TGTGCCAGCAGCTTTACGGGTACGAATTCACCCCTCCACTTT

clone size: -
J gene: TRBJ2-2
D gene: TRBD2
V gene: TRBV27
CDR3 protein: CASTLLAPRGTGELFF
CDR3 DNA: TGTGCCAGCACTCTACTAGCGCCTCGGGGCACCGGGGAGCTGTTTTTT

clone size: -
J gene: TRBJ1-2
D gene: TRBD1
V gene: TRBV5-1
CDR3 protein: CASKTEGARGYTF
CDR3 DNA: TGCGCCAGCAAAACGGAGGGGGCGAGGGGCTACACCTTC

clone size: -
J gene: TRBJ2-3
D gene: -
V gene: TRBV9
CDR3 protein: CASSAQGGDTQYF
CDR3 DNA: TGTGCCAGCAGCGCACAGGGTGGAGATACGCAGTATTTT

clone size: -
J gene: TRBJ1-1
D gene: -
V gene: TRBV2
CDR3 protein: CASSRIAEAFF
CDR3 DNA: TGTGCCAGCTCGAGAATCGCTGAAGCTTTCTTT

clone size: -
J gene: TRBJ2-1
D gene: TRBD1
V gene: TRBV19
CDR3 protein: CASTRTGSNEQFF
CDR3 DNA: TGTGCCAGTACCCGGACAGGGAGTAATGAGCAGTTCTTC

clone size: -
J gene: TRBJ1-1
D gene: -
V gene: TRBV5-5
CDR3 protein: CASSSLMSVDTEAFF
CDR3 DNA: TGTGCCAGCAGCTCCCTTATGTCGGTGGACACTGAAGCTTTCTTT

clone size: once
J gene: TRBJ1-3
D gene: -
V gene: TRBV5-1
CDR3 protein: CASSSWAGNTIYF
CDR3 DNA: TGCGCCAGCAGCAGCTGGGCTGGAAACACCATATATTTT

clone size: -
J gene: TRBJ2-3
D gene: -
V gene: TRBV7-9
CDR3 protein: CASSSSGGRTDTQYF
CDR3 DNA: TGTGCCAGCAGCTCCTCCGGCGGTCGCACAGATACGCAGTATTTT

clone size: -
J gene: TRBJ1-5
D gene: -
V gene: TRBV19
CDR3 protein: CASSRGQGLNQPQHF
CDR3 DNA: TGTGCCAGTAGCAGAGGGCAGGGGTTGAATCAGCCCCAGCATTTT

clone size: few
J gene: TRBJ2-7
D gene: TRBD1
V gene: TRBV7-9
CDR3 protein: CASIRDSASYEQYF
CDR3 DNA: TGTGCCAGCATAAGGGACAGCGCCAGCTACGAGCAGTACTTC

clone size: few
J gene: TRBJ1-1
D gene: -
V gene: TRBV29-1
CDR3 protein: CSARRVTGTEAFF
CDR3 DNA: TGCAGCGCCAGAAGGGTGACTGGGACTGAAGCTTTCTTT

clone size: -
J gene: TRBJ2-2
D gene: -
V gene: TRBV11-2
CDR3 protein: CASSSPRRGTGELFF
CDR3 DNA: TGTGCCAGCAGCTCCCCTAGGCGGGGTACCGGGGAGCTGTTTTTT

clone size: many
J gene: TRBJ2-3
D gene: -
V gene: TRBV11-3
CDR3 protein: CASSRGGAVGDTQYF
CDR3 DNA: TGTGCCAGCAGCCGAGGGGGGGCCGTTGGGGATACGCAGTATTTT

clone size: -
J gene: TRBJ1-1
D gene: -
V gene: TRBV5-8
CDR3 protein: CASSVRRGVTEAFF
CDR3 DNA: TGTGCCAGCAGCGTTCGCAGGGGTGTCACTGAAGCTTTCTTT

clone size: -
J gene: TRBJ2-7
D gene: TRBD2
V gene: TRBV6-1
CDR3 protein: CASSRLAGIHEQYF
CDR3 DNA: TGTGCCAGCAGCCGACTAGCGGGGATCCACGAGCAGTACTTC

clone size: -
J gene: TRBJ2-1
D gene: -
V gene: TRBV15
CDR3 protein: CATSRGGASSAYNEQFF
CDR3 DNA: TGTGCCACCAGCAGAGGGGGCGCGTCTAGCGCTTACAATGAGCAGTTCTTC

clone size: -
J gene: TRBJ2-7
D gene: -
V gene: TRBV2
CDR3 protein: CASSDRDTGYNEQYF
CDR3 DNA: TGTGCCAGCAGTGATAGGGATACAGGGTACAACGAGCAGTACTTC

clone size: -
J gene: TRBJ2-1
D gene: -
V gene: TRBV5-4
CDR3 protein: CASSFQGSGGNEQFF
CDR3 DNA: TGTGCCAGCAGCTTCCAAGGTTCTGGGGGCAATGAGCAGTTCTTC

clone size: -
J gene: TRBJ1-3
D gene: TRBD1
V gene: TRBV7-9
CDR3 protein: CASRLDRAGNTIYF
CDR3 DNA: TGTGCCAGCAGGTTGGACAGGGCTGGAAACACCATATATTTT

clone size: -
J gene: TRBJ1-1
D gene: -
V gene: TRBV2
CDR3 protein: CASRVRARTEAFF
CDR3 DNA: TGTGCCAGCAGGGTCAGGGCGCGGACTGAAGCTTTCTTT

clone size: -
J gene: TRBJ2-7
D gene: -
V gene: TRBV14
CDR3 protein: CASSLQRGTYEQYF
CDR3 DNA: TGTGCCAGCAGCTTACAAAGGGGTACCTACGAGCAGTACTTC

clone size: few
J gene: TRBJ2-3
D gene: TRBD2
V gene: TRBV5-1
CDR3 protein: CASSGGLAVDTQYF
CDR3 DNA: TGCGCCAGCAGTGGGGGACTAGCAGTAGATACGCAGTATTTT

clone size: -
J gene: TRBJ2-2
D gene: TRBD1
V gene: TRBV25-1
CDR3 protein: CASSDLRQGNTGELFF
CDR3 DNA: TGTGCCAGCAGTGACCTCCGACAGGGTAACACCGGGGAGCTGTTTTTT

clone size: -
J gene: TRBJ2-4
D gene: -
V gene: TRBV4-1
CDR3 protein: CASSQAQKTGNIQYF
CDR3 DNA: TGCGCCAGCAGCCAGGCCCAGAAAACGGGAAACATTCAGTACTTC

clone size: -
J gene: TRBJ1-1
D gene: -
V gene: TRBV7-5
CDR3 protein: CVRSLGRPTEAFF
CDR3 DNA: TGTGTCAGAAGCTTAGGGAGGCCTACTGAAGCTTTCTTT

clone size: -
J gene: TRBJ2-3
D gene: -
V gene: TRBV5-6
CDR3 protein: CASSLQGGTDTQYF
CDR3 DNA: TGTGCCAGCAGTCTACAGGGAGGTACAGATACGCAGTATTTT

clone size: once
J gene: TRBJ1-1
D gene: -
V gene: TRBV5-1
CDR3 protein: CASSLGGGTEAFF
CDR3 DNA: TGCGCCAGCAGCTTGGGGGGAGGCACTGAAGCTTTCTTT